One and the same sample provided the 29 T cell receptor beta chains below, sequenced in a study of Ad26.COV2.S vaccination and SARS-CoV-2 variants (dated by TCRdb to about 2021). The treatment or condition tag for this specimen amounts to: about 20 received Ad26.COV2.S at low or high dose, single or two shots; roughly 5 received placebo; per-sample allocation not given. Repertoires of vaccine and placebo recipients were sequenced from samples collected on day 63 after the first injection. The method was the immunoSEQ multiplex PCR assay. Entries here come from immuneACCESS through TCRdb and include only in-frame sequences with V and J called. Some clones fail to appear in such tables; in the studies checked, an unresolved V gene covers under half of the shortfall, and the cause of the remainder is unknown. This sample gives roughly 320,000 clones in total; about 86% of them show up just once. Of the sample, 1.5% to 2.5% is held by the ten largest clones.

Sequences were derived from peripheral blood, sampled in a trial of Ad26.COV2.S vaccine versus placebo. The receptors stem from a person between 18 and 65 years old who received the Ad26.COV2.S COVID-19 vaccine or a placebo.

This rearrangement joins TRBV5-8 to TRBJ1-1; TRBD1 aligns across 7 bases. V shed 5 bases and J 10 bases; nucleotides not matched to a gene: 8. The germline gives CDR1 SGHTS, CDR2 YDEGEE. The CDR3 sequence is 12 residues long. In DNA form, the CDR3 reads TGTGCCAGCAGAAGAGACAGGGAAGGAGCTTTCTTT. It translates to CASRRDREGAFF.

This clone was observed a handful of times. CDR3 in DNA: TGTGCCAGCAGCTTGGTACAGGTGAACTATGGCTACACCTTC. Translation: CASSLVQVNYGYTF. The rearrangement joins TRBV5-6 to TRBJ1-2, with a possible D match to TRBD1 (5 bases). Trimming pared 0 bases from V and 2 bases from J, leaving 8 bases between. CDR1 SGHDT and CDR2 YYEEEE come from the germline V gene. This CDR3 has 14 amino acids.

The chain links TRBV20-1 to TRBJ1-5, with D perhaps matching TRBD1 (5 bases). Between the trimmed V and J ends, which lost 3 bases and 14 bases, there was a span of 20 bases. Germline CDR1 reads DFQATT; CDR2 reads SNEGSKA (reference sequence). The CDR3 loop spans 13 amino acids. CDR3 nucleotides: TGCAGTGCTAGTATACCTGGGCCCGCCAGGGAGCATTTT. As protein: CSASIPGPAREHF.

The gene calls are TRBV6-1 and TRBJ1-5; tentative D call: TRBD1 (6 bases). The CDR3 has 15 amino acids. Trimming stripped 1 base from V and 9 bases from J, with 16 bases between. Looked up from germline, CDR1 is MNHNS and CDR2 is SASEGT. The CDR3 DNA is TGTGCCAGCAGTGAAGGGACAGTTAGCTCGGGGCCCCAGCATTTT. Protein sequence: CASSEGTVSSGPQHF.

This rearrangement joins TRBV5-1 to TRBJ1-2; 8 bases are a match to TRBD1. Germline values: CDR1 SGHRS, CDR2 YFSETQ. The length of the CDR3 is 17 residues. V lost 4 bases and J lost 1; bases outside the gene matches: 12. The CDR3 loop is CASSLLRQGPINYGYTF. The CDR3 DNA is TGCGCCAGCAGCCTACTTCGACAGGGGCCTATTAACTATGGCTACACCTTC.

In this sample, this clone turned up once. The chain uses TRBV3-1 (or the pseudogene TRBV3-2) and TRBJ1-5; D call uncertain. Trimming took off 1 base at V and 5 bases at J, with 12 bases between the two ends. This CDR3 spans 15 amino acids. The germline V gene encodes CDR1 LGHDT and CDR2 YNNKEL (reference sequence). The DNA for the CDR3 is TGTGCCAGCAGCCAAGGAGGAGGGATATATCAGCCCCAGCATTTT. Amino acids: CASSQGGGIYQPQHF.

The CDR3 loop is CASSGGQGIAQPQHF. The CDR3 nucleotides read TGTGCCAGCAGCGGGGGACAGGGGATAGCTCAGCCCCAGCATTTT. The rearrangement joins TRBV5-8 to TRBJ1-5; the match to TRBD1 covers 10 bases. The V gene end was trimmed by 4 bases and the J gene end by 6 bases; junction bases not matched to a gene: 7. Germline loops: CDR1 SGHTS, CDR2 YDEGEE. The CDR3 is made up of 15 amino acids.

This clone was counted once. The chain employs TRBV6-5 and TRBJ2-1, with 7 bases identical to TRBD2. CDR1 is MNHEY and CDR2 is SVGAGI in the germline V gene. Trimming took 7 bases from V and 7 from J; bases not matched to a gene: 10. CDR3 length: 14 residues. The chain's CDR3 is CASTRSGAENEQFF. The CDR3 region has the DNA TGTGCCAGCACCAGGAGCGGGGCGGAGAATGAGCAGTTCTTC.

The J gene is TRBJ2-5, the V gene TRBV3-1 (or the pseudogene TRBV3-2); no clear D. The V gene's germline CDR1 is LGHDT and CDR2 YNNKEL (reference sequence). There are 13 residues in the CDR3. V lost 2 bases and J 5 bases, leaving 9 bases between the germline ends. As DNA, the CDR3 is TGTGCCAGCAGCCAAAGGGCTTTGGAGACCCAGTACTTC. Translation gives CASSQRALETQYF.

The V and J genes are TRBV18 and TRBJ1-4, with D maybe TRBD1 (6 bases). The CDR3 is 14 residues long. Germline CDR1 KGHSH, CDR2 LQKENI. Trimming left V 3 bases short and J 4 bases short, with 9 bases between. The chain's CDR3 is CASSPGALNEKLFF. DNA of the CDR3: TGTGCCAGCTCACCGGGGGCGCTTAATGAAAAACTGTTTTTT.

This chain uses TRBV7-9 with TRBJ1-1; no reliable D call. The germline V gene has CDR1 SEHNR and CDR2 FQNEAQ (reference sequence). The CDR3 runs 14 residues. The V and J ends lost 0 bases and 7 bases respectively, with 12 bases between them. CDR3 loop: CASSLAVTAIEAFF. Here the CDR3 DNA reads TGTGCCAGCAGCTTAGCCGTAACAGCCATTGAAGCTTTCTTT.

The genes are TRBV6-5 and TRBJ2-7; D unclear. V was shortened by 2 bases and J by 1 base, with 6 bases between the two germline ends. Germline CDR1 is MNHEY and CDR2 is SVGAGI. The CDR3 totals 13 residues. CDR3 nucleotide sequence: TGTGCCAGCAGTTACGATCCTTCCTACGAGCAGTACTTC. Encoded protein: CASSYDPSYEQYF.

This clone was picked up a small number of times. This CDR3 is CASKGSLNTEAFF. The CDR3 nucleotides read TGTGCCAGCAAGGGCAGTCTGAACACTGAAGCTTTCTTT. J is TRBJ1-1 and V is TRBV6-5; no definite D call. Germline CDR1 MNHEY, CDR2 SVGAGI. V was clipped by 7 bases and J by 0 bases, with 9 bases between them. The CDR3 length is 13 residues.

The rearrangement links TRBV18 to TRBJ1-5; D gene uncertain. This CDR3 spans 15 amino acids. Germline V gene lookup returns CDR1 KGHSH and CDR2 LQKENI. The V end was cut by 4 bases, the J end by 0 bases, with 10 bases between. As DNA, the CDR3 is TGTGCCAGCTCACAAACAGTAGATAGCAATCAGCCCCAGCATTTT. This translates into CASSQTVDSNQPQHF.

The chain combines TRBV19 with TRBJ1-2; 9 positions match TRBD1. Germline V lookup: CDR1 LNHDA, CDR2 SQIVND (reference sequence). V gave up 5 bases and J gave up 8 bases; unmatched junction bases: 18. This CDR3 is 17 amino acids long. CDR3 sequence reads: CASSPRPGQGPLGGYTF. The CDR3 DNA follows: TGTGCCAGTAGTCCCCGACCGGGACAGGGCCCCCTGGGCGGCTACACCTTC.

V gene TRBV19 combines with J gene TRBJ1-1; D remains ambiguous. Trimming took 10 bases from V and 10 from J, leaving 25 bases between them. CDR3 length: 14 residues. CDR1 is LNHDA and CDR2 is SQIVND in the germline V gene (reference sequence). The CDR3 DNA follows: TGTGCCACCCGGGGAGACAACCCTTCGTATGGAGCTTTCTTT. It translates to CATRGDNPSYGAFF.

The chain recombines TRBV9 with TRBJ2-1, with 8 nucleotides matching TRBD1. Germline V gives CDR1 SGDLS, CDR2 YYNGEE. V was clipped by 3 bases and J by 4 bases; unmatched bases: 6. The CDR3 loop spans 15 amino acids. The DNA for the CDR3 is TGTGCCAGCAGCGGCCGAGGGGACAGGTACAATGAGCAGTTCTTC. As protein: CASSGRGDRYNEQFF.

The V call is TRBV29-1, the J call TRBJ2-7; 9 bases align to TRBD2. CDR1 is SQVTM, CDR2 ANQGSEA, per germline. The CDR3 runs to 12 residues. With 5 bases clipped from V and 5 bases from J, the junction kept 4 bases outside the gene matches. The DNA for the CDR3 is TGCAGCGTTCGCGGGGGGGGCGACGAGCAGTACTTC. Translated: CSVRGGGDEQYF.

The gene calls are TRBV29-1 and TRBJ2-7; D unresolved. CDR3 size: 12 residues. Trimming pared 2 bases from V and 0 bases from J, leaving 5 bases between. CDR1 SQVTM and CDR2 ANQGSEA come from the germline V gene. CDR3 sequence reads: CSVETNSYEQYF. The CDR3 region has the DNA TGCAGCGTTGAAACTAACTCCTACGAGCAGTACTTC.

This clone was counted a single time. This sequence joins TRBV12-5 and TRBJ1-4, with D perhaps matching TRBD1 (5 bases). V lost 1 base, J lost 8 bases, and 11 bases lay in between. Germline CDR1 LGHNT, CDR2 FRNRAP. The CDR3 length is 14 residues. Written as DNA, the CDR3 is TGTGCTAGTGGTTTGGGGGGGTATGAAGAAAAACTGTTTTTT. Protein: CASGLGGYEEKLFF.

This chain uses TRBV5-6 with TRBJ1-5; possibly TRBD1 for D (5 bases). Germline CDR1 reads SGHDT; CDR2 reads YYEEEE. V lost 2 bases, J lost 4 bases, and 10 bases lay in between. CDR3 length equals 14 residues. The CDR3 DNA is TGTGCCAGCAGCTTAACAGGAGCTAATCAGCCCCAGCATTTT. This gives the protein CASSLTGANQPQHF.

The V and J genes are TRBV10-3 and TRBJ2-1; 7 bases are shared with TRBD2. Germline V gives CDR1 ENHRY, CDR2 SYGVKD. This CDR3 region has 12 residues. DNA of the CDR3: TGTGCAGCAGGCGGGGGCTACAATGAGCAGTTCTTC. Encoded protein: CAAGGGYNEQFF.

The chain is built from TRBV9 and TRBJ2-7; no definite D call. The CDR3 totals 13 residues. CDR1 is SGDLS, CDR2 YYNGEE, per germline. Trimming took off 2 bases at V and 6 bases at J, with 12 bases between the two ends. The CDR3 spells CASSVQARSEQYF. Written as DNA, the CDR3 is TGTGCCAGCAGCGTTCAAGCCAGGAGCGAGCAGTACTTC.

The V gene is TRBV9, the J gene TRBJ2-5; either TRBD1 or TRBD2 may supply D (6 bases each). CDR1 and CDR2 (germline): SGDLS, YYNGEE. Trimming cost V 0 bases and J 0 bases, with 9 bases left between them. The CDR3 is 15 residues long. Written as DNA, the CDR3 is TGTGCCAGCAGCGTAGTAGGGGGGAACCAAGAGACCCAGTACTTC. Its translation is CASSVVGGNQETQYF.

This rearrangement joins TRBV9 to TRBJ2-3, with no clear D. V lost 6 bases to trimming and J lost 2 bases, with 22 bases between them. The CDR3 has 17 amino acids. CDR1 is SGDLS and CDR2 is YYNGEE in the germline V gene. The CDR3 DNA reads as TGTGCCAGCACGATTCATATTAGCTGGGGAACCACAGATACGCAGTATTTT. It specifies CASTIHISWGTTDTQYF.

The chain joins TRBV19 to TRBJ2-1; TRBD1 matches at 9 bases. The CDR3 runs 15 residues. V lost 5 bases and J lost 4; bases outside the gene matches: 6. Germline CDR1 is LNHDA and CDR2 is SQIVND (reference sequence). CDR3 nucleotide sequence: TGTGCCAGTAGTCTCGGGACAGGGATATACAATGAGCAGTTCTTC. Its protein product is CASSLGTGIYNEQFF.

This chain joins TRBV2 and TRBJ2-1, with 8 positions matching TRBD1. V shed 7 bases and J 3 bases; nucleotides not matched to a gene: 2. Germline loops: CDR1 SNHLY, CDR2 FYNNEI. The CDR3 is made up of 13 amino acids. The CDR3 loop is CASTGTGYNEQFF. The CDR3 nucleotides are TGTGCCAGCACCGGGACAGGCTACAATGAGCAGTTCTTC.

The chain employs TRBV6-5 and TRBJ1-6, with a weak D call TRBD1 (5 bases). Trimming left V 6 bases short and J 5 bases short, with 14 bases between. The CDR3 is 15 amino acids. Germline CDR1 and CDR2: MNHEY and SVGAGI. The CDR3 spells CASSPSGTDNSPLHF. As DNA, the CDR3 is TGTGCCAGCAGCCCCTCCGGGACGGATAATTCACCCCTCCACTTT.

This clone was detected only a few times. V and J are TRBV7-2 and TRBJ2-2, with a possible D match to TRBD2 (7 bases). The CDR3 covers 13 residues. Trimming shortened V by 5 bases and J by 8 bases, and 12 bases separated the two germline ends. Germline V gene sequence: CDR1 SGHTA, CDR2 FQGNSA. The CDR3 sequence: CASSPGGRGELFF. The CDR3 region has the DNA TGTGCCAGCAGCCCCGGGGGGCGGGGGGAGCTGTTTTTT. Drawing the rest from reference TRBV7-2 and TRBJ2-2, the complete variable domain is GAGVSQSPSNKVTEKGKDVELRCDPISGHTALYWYRQSLGQGLEFLIYFQGNSAPDKSGLPSDRFSAERTGGSVSTLTIQRTQQEDSAVYLCASSPGGRGELFFGEGSRLTVL.